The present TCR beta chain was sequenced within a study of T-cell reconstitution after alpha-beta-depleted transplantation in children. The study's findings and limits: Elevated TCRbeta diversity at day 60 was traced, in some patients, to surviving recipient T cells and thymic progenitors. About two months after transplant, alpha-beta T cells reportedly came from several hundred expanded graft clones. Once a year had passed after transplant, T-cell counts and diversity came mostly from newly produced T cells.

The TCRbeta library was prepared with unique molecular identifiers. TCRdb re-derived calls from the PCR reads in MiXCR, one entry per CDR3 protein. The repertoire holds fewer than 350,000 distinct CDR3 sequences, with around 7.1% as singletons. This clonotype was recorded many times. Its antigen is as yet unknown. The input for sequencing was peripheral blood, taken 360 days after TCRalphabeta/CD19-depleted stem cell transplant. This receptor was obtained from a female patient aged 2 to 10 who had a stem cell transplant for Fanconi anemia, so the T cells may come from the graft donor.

The CDR3 DNA reads as TGCGCCAGCAGCTTGATCAGGGATACGCAGTATTTT. Translated, it gives CASSLIRDTQYF. The chain links TRBV5-1 to TRBJ2-3; D remains unclear. Germline loops: CDR1 SGHRS, CDR2 YFSETQ. The germline V and J ends were trimmed by 1 base and 6 bases, with 6 bases remaining between them. This CDR3 contains 12 residues. Complete variable domain (other parts from reference TRBV5-1 and TRBJ2-3): KAGVTQTPRYLIKTRGQQVTLSCSPISGHRSVSWYQQTPGQGLQFLFEYFSETQRNKGNFPGRFSGRQFSNSRSEMNVSTLELGDSALYLCASSLIRDTQYFGPGTRLTVL.